This TCR beta chain was recorded in a study of blood T cell repertoires in COVID-19. For the study at large: Whether acute or convalescent, the COVID-19 samples came from the United States, Italy and Spain. T cells, B-cell-depleted T cells, or PBMCs supplied cDNA or gDNA.

Per the original methods: Amplification from reference gene primers served as the basis for estimated nucleated cell counts. Assay used: immunoSEQ multiplex PCR; TCRdb lists only in-frame clones, some missing. That table furnishes V, J and clone size, whereas the DNA furnished D and trimming. The table records 200,000 to 300,000 clones, approximately 90% of them present only once. This clone has just a few counts. From germline, CDR1 is SEHNR and CDR2 FQNEAQ (reference sequence). The CDR3 runs to 16 residues. Trimming cost V 2 bases and J 5 bases; bases outside gene matches: 6. The sequence came from a man aged 40-49 years who had recovered from COVID-19. The J gene is TRBJ2-2, the V gene TRBV7-9; 9 nucleotides agree with TRBD1. Sequencing used PBMCs or T cells enriched from blood (not recorded which). The CDR3 region is CASSLTGTGNTGELFF. Written as DNA, the CDR3 is TGTGCCAGCAGCTTAACCGGGACAGGGAATACCGGGGAGCTGTTTTTT.